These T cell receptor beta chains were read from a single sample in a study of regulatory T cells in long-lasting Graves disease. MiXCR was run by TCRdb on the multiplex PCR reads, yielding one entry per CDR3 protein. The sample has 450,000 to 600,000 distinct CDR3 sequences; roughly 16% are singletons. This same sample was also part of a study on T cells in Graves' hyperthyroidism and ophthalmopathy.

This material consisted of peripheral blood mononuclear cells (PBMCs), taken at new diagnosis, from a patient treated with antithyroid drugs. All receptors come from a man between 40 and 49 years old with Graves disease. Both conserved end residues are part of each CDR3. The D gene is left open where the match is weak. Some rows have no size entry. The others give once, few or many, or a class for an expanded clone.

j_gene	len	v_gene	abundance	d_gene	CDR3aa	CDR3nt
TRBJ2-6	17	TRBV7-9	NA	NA	CASSSGSGISGANVLTF	TGTGCCAGCAGCTCCGGGTCTGGAATCTCTGGGGCCAACGTCCTGACTTTC
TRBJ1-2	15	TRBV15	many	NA	CATSRVGGGSYGYTF	TGTGCCACCAGCAGAGTCGGTGGGGGCAGCTATGGCTACACCTTC
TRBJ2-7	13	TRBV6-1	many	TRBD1	CASSRTGPYEQYF	TGTGCCAGCAGCCGGACAGGGCCCTACGAGCAGTACTTC
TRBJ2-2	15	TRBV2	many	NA	CASSDPGIGTGELFF	TGTGCCAGCAGTGACCCCGGGATCGGGACCGGGGAGCTGTTTTTT
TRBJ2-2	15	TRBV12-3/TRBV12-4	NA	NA	CASTQHGSNTGELFF	TGTGCCAGCACCCAACACGGTTCGAACACCGGGGAGCTGTTTTTT
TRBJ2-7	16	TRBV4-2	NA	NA	CASSQEKGGHIYEQYF	TGTGCCAGCAGCCAAGAGAAGGGTGGGCATATCTACGAGCAGTACTTC
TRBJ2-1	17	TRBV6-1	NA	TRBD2	CASRGPSGRAYYNEQFF	TGTGCCAGCAGAGGCCCTAGCGGGAGGGCCTACTACAATGAGCAGTTCTTC
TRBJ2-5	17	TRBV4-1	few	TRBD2	CASSQETSGTLQAAQYF	TGCGCCAGCAGCCAAGAGACTAGCGGGACCCTCCAGGCGGCCCAGTACTTC
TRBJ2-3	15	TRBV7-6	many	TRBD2	CASSLAAGGLDTQYF	TGTGCCAGCAGCTTAGCAGCGGGAGGTCTAGATACGCAGTATTTT
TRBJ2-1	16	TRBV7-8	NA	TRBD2	CASSPSGRESYNEQFF	TGTGCCAGCAGCCCATCCGGGCGGGAGAGTTACAATGAGCAGTTCTTC
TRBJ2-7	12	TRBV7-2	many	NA	CASSSRVGKQYF	TGTGCCAGCAGCTCGAGGGTGGGCAAGCAGTACTTC
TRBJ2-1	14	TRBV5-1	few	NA	CASSLAGGRHEQFF	TGCGCCAGCAGCTTGGCCGGTGGGCGCCATGAGCAGTTCTTC
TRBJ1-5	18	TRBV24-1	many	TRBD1	CATSGATGANTLYQPQHF	TGTGCCACCAGTGGTGCGACAGGGGCGAACACCCTCTATCAGCCCCAGCATTTT
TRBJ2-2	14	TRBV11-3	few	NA	CANPDSPNTGELFF	TGTGCCAATCCCGACAGCCCCAACACCGGGGAGCTGTTTTTT
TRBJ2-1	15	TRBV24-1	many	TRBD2	CATSDGLAGDNEQFF	TGTGCCACCAGTGACGGACTAGCGGGGGACAATGAGCAGTTCTTC
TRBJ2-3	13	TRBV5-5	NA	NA	CASSVASGDTQYF	TGTGCCAGCAGCGTTGCTTCCGGGGATACGCAGTATTTT
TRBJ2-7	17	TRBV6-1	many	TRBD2	CASSEVAVGRAWYEQYF	TGTGCCAGCAGTGAAGTGGCGGTCGGGAGGGCCTGGTACGAGCAGTACTTC